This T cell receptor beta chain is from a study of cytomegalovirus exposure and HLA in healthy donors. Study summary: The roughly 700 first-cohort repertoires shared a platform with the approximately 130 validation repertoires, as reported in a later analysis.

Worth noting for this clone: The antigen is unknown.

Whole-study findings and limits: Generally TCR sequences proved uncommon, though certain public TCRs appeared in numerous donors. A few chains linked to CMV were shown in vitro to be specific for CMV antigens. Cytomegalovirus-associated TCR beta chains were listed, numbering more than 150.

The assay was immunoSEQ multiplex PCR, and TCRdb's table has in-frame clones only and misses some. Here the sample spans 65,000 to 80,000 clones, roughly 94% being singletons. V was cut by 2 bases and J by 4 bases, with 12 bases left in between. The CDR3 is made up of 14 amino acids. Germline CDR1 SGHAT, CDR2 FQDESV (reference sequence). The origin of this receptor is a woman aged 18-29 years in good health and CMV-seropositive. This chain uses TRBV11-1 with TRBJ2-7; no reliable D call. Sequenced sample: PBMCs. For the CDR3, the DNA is TGTGCCAGCAGCTTATGGGCAAATCGGTACGAGCAGTACTTC. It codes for CASSLWANRYEQYF.